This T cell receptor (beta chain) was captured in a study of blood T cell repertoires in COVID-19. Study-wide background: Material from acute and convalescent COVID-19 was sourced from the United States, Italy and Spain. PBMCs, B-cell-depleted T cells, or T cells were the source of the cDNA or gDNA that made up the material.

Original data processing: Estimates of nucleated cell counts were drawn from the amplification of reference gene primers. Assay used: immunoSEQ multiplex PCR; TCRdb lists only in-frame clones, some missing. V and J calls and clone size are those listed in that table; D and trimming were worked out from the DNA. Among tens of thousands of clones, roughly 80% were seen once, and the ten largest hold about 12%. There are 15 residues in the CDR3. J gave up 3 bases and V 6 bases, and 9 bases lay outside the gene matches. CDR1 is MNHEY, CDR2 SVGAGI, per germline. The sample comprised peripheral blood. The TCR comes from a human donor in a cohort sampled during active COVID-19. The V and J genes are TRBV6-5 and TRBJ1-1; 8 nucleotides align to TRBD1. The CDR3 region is CASSRTGSGDTEAFF. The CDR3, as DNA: TGTGCCAGCAGCCGGACAGGGAGTGGCGACACTGAAGCTTTCTTT.